The present T cell receptor (beta chain) was sequenced within a study of technical replicates of blood from a handful of donors. This CDR3 spans 15 amino acids. Germline CDR1 KGHSH, CDR2 LQKENI. Trimming left V 2 bases short and J 2 bases short, with 13 bases between. Method: immunoSEQ multiplex PCR; TCRdb's copy keeps in-frame clones and lacks some. The table shows 65,000 to 95,000 clones, with 65% to 90% occurring only once. The origin of this receptor is a human donor in good health. Some clones in this sample may be carry-over from other donors' samples. J is TRBJ2-7 and V is TRBV18, with D uncertain. The sample was PBMCs. As DNA, the CDR3 is TGTGCCAGCTCACCAGAGCCACAGTACCCCTACGAGCAGTACTTC. Translating it yields CASSPEPQYPYEQYF.